The source of this TCR beta chain is a study of post-analysis software for immune sequencing data. Trimming took 4 bases from V and 9 from J; bases not matched to a gene: 9. Germline V gene sequence: CDR1 MNHNS, CDR2 SASEGT. The length of the CDR3 is 14 residues. Worth noting for this clonotype: The antigen is unknown.

The library was made from cDNA and included unique molecular identifiers. TCRdb reanalysed the PCR reads using MiXCR and keeps one entry per CDR3 protein. There are 380,000 or so distinct CDR3 sequences in the sample; about a third occur only once, and 13% lies in the top ten. Whole-study findings and limits: The five TRBV segments detected at higher frequency in patients than in controls included TRBV5-6, TRBV5-1 and TRBV20-1.

The sequence derives from a girl between 5 and 17 years old with multiple sclerosis. The sequenced sample consisted of blood. The J gene is TRBJ2-1, the V gene TRBV6-1, with 7 bases lining up with TRBD1. CDR3 amino acids: CASSGSRGPGEQFF. DNA of the CDR3: TGTGCCAGCAGTGGGAGTAGGGGGCCGGGTGAGCAGTTCTTC.